This T cell receptor beta chain was recorded in a study of CD8+ T cells in alopecia areata. Study-level information: The drug, oral tofacitinib, was given to treated patients at 5 to 10 mg twice daily.

Treatment indicated: oral pan-JAK inhibitor, 5-10 mg twice daily. RNA was extracted and reverse transcribed into cDNA as the sequencing template. Sequencing was performed with immunoSEQ multiplex PCR; in TCRdb, only in-frame clones are kept and a portion is missing. The sample includes about 210,000 clones, about three fifths of them seen just once. In the case of this clone: Its antigen is undetermined.

Study results and caveats: A large proportion of expanded lesional clones were detected persisting in scalp and blood during tofacitinib.

Sequencing was performed on CD4+ T cells sorted from blood, taken at week 4, from a patient treated with tofacitinib. The TCR was taken from a human donor with alopecia areata.

CDR3 residues: CASSEGQGNQPQHF. CDR3 sequence (DNA): TGTGCCAGCAGTGAAGGACAGGGGAATCAGCCCCAGCATTTT. The chain links TRBV6-1 to TRBJ1-5; the match to TRBD1 covers 8 bases. With 1 base clipped from V and 4 bases from J, the junction kept 0 bases outside the gene matches. The CDR3 extends over 14 amino acids. Germline V gene sequence: CDR1 MNHNS, CDR2 SASEGT.